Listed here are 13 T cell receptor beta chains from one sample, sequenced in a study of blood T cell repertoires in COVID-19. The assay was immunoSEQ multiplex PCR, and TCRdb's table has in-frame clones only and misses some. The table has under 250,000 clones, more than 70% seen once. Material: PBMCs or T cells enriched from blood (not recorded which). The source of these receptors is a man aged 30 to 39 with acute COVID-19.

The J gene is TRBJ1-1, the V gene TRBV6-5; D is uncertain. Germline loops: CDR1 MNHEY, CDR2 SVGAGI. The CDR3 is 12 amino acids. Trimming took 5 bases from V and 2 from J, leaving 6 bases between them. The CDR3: CASSRVNTEAFF. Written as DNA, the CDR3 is TGTGCCAGCAGTCGCGTTAACACTGAAGCTTTCTTT.

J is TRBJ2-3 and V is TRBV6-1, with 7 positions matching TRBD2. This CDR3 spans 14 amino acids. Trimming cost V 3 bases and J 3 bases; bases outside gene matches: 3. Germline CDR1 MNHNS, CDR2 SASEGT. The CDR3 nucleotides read TGTGCCAGCAGTGATGGCGGGGGAACAGATACGCAGTATTTT. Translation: CASSDGGGTDTQYF.

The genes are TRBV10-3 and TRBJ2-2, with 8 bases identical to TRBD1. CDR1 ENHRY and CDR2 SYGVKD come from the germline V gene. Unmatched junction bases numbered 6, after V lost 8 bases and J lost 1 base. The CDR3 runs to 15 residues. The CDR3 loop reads CAIFRGRGNTGELFF. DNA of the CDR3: TGTGCCATCTTCAGGGGGCGGGGGAACACCGGGGAGCTGTTTTTT.

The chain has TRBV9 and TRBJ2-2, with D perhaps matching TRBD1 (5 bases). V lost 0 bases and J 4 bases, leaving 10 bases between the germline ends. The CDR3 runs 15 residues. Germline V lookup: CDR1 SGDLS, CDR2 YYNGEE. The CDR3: CASSVVREGTGELFF. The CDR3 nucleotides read TGTGCCAGCAGCGTAGTCAGGGAAGGCACCGGGGAGCTGTTTTTT.

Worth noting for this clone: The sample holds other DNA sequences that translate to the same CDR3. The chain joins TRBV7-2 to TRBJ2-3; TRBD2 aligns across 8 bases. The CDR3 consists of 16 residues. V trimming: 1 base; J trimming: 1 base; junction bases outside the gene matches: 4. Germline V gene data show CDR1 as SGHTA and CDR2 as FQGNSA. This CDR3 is CASSLGRGGRTDTQYF. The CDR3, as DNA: TGTGCCAGCAGCTTAGGACGGGGGGGCCGCACAGATACGCAGTATTTT.

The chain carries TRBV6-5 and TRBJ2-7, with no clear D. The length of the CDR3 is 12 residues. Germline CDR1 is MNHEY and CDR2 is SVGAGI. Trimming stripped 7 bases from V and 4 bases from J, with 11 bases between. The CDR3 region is CASTQHLYEQYF. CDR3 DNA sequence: TGTGCCAGCACCCAACACCTTTACGAGCAGTACTTC.

The CDR3 coding sequence is TGTGCCAGCCGGGACAGGGGGGCCGGTGAGCAGTTCTTC. Translating gives CASRDRGAGEQFF. The chain carries TRBV10-3 and TRBJ2-1; 11 bases align to TRBD1. This CDR3 is 13 amino acids long. The J segment lost 9 bases and the V segment lost 10 bases, leaving 8 bases of the junction unmatched. The germline V gene encodes CDR1 ENHRY and CDR2 SYGVKD.

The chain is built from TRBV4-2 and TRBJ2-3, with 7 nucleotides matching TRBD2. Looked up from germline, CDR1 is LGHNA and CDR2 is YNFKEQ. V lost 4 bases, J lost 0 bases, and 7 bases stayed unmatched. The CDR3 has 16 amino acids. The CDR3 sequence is CASSPKRGDSTDTQYF. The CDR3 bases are TGTGCCAGCAGCCCTAAGCGGGGAGATAGCACAGATACGCAGTATTTT.

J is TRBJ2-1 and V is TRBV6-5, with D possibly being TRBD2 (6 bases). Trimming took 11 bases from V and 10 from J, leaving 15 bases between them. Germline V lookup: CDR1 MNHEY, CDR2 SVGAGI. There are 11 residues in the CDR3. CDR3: CAGGISREQFF. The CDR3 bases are TGTGCCGGGGGGATCAGTCGCGAGCAGTTCTTC.

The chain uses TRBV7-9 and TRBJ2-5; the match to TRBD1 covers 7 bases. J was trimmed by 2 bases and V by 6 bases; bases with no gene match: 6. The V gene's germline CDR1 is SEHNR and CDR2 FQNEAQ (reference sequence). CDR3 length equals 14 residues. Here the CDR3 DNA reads TGTGCCAGCAGGTCGACAGGGAGACAAGAGACCCAGTACTTC. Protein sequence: CASRSTGRQETQYF. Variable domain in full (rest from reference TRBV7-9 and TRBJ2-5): DTGVSQNPRHKITKRGQNVTFRCDPISEHNRLYWYRQTLGQGPEFLTYFQNEAQLEKSRLLSDRFSAERPKGSFSTLEIQRTEQGDSAMYLCASRSTGRQETQYFGPGTRLLVL.

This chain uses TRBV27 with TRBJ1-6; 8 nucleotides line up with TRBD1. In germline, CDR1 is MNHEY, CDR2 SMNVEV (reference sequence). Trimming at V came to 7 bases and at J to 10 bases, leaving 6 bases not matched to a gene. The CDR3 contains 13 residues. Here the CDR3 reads CASNTGGYSPLHF. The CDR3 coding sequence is TGTGCCAGCAATACAGGGGGGTACTCACCCCTCCACTTT.

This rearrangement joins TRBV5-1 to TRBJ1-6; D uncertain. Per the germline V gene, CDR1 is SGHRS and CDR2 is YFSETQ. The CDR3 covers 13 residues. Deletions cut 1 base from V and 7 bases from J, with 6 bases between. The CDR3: CASSLSENSPLHF. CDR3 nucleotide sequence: TGCGCCAGCAGCTTGTCTGAGAATTCACCCCTCCACTTT.

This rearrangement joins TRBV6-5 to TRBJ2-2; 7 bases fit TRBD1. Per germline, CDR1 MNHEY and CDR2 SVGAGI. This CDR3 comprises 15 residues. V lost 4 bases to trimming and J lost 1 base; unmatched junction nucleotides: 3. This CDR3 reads CASSWGQQNTGELFF. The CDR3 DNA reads TGTGCCAGCAGTTGGGGACAGCAGAACACCGGGGAGCTGTTTTTT.